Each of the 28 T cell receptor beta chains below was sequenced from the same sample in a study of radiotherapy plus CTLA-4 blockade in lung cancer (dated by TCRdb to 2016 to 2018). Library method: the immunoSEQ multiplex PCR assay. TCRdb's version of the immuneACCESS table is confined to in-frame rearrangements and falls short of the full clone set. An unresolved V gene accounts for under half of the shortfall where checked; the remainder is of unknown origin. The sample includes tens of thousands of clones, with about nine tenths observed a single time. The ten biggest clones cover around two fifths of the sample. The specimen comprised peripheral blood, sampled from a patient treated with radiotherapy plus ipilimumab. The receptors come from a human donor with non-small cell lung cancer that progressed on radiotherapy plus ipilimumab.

CDR3 in DNA: TGTGCCAGCAGTGAAGAGGACTATAGTAGCACAGATACGCAGTATTTT. Translating it yields CASSEEDYSSTDTQYF. The V and J genes are TRBV2 and TRBJ2-3; possible D gene TRBD2, 6 bases. Germline V gene lookup returns CDR1 SNHLY and CDR2 FYNNEI. V dropped 1 base and J dropped 0 bases, with 11 bases sitting between them. The CDR3 runs to 16 residues.

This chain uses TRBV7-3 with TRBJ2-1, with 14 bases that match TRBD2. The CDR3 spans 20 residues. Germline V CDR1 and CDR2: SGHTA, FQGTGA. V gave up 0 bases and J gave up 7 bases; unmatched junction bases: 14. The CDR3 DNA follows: TGTGCCAGCAGCTTAACGGCGGGACTAGCGGGAGAGGGGTCTAGGAATGAGCAGTTCTTC. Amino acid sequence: CASSLTAGLAGEGSRNEQFF. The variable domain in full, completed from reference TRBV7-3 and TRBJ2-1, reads GAGVSQTPSNKVTEKGKYVELRCDPISGHTALYWYRQSLGQGPEFLIYFQGTGAADDSGLPNDRFFAVRPEGSVSTLKIQRTERGDSAVYLCASSLTAGLAGEGSRNEQFFGPGTRLTVL.

The CDR3 reads CASSDVPREQYV. Here the CDR3 DNA reads TGTGCCAGCAGTGATGTACCCCGCGAGCAGTACGTC. J is TRBJ2-7 and V is TRBV6-1; no firm D call. The CDR3 contains 12 residues. Trimming pared 3 bases from V and 6 bases from J, leaving 9 bases between. Germline assignment: CDR1 MNHNS and CDR2 SASEGT.

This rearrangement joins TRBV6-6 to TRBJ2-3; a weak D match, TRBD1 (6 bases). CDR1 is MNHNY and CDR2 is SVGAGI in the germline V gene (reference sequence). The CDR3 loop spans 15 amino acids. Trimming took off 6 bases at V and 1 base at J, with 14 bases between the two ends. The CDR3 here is CASRTGLLGTDTQYF. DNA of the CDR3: TGTGCCAGCAGGACAGGTCTCTTAGGCACAGATACGCAGTATTTT.

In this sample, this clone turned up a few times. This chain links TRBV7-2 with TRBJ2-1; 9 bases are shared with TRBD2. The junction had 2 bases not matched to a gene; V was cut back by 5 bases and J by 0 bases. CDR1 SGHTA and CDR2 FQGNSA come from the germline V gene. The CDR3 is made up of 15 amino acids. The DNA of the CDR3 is TGTGCCAGCAGCGATAGCGGGAGCTCCTACAATGAGCAGTTCTTC. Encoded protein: CASSDSGSSYNEQFF.

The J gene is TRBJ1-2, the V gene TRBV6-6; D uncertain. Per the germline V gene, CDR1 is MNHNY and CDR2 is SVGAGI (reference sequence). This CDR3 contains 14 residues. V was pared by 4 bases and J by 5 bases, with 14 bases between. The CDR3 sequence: CASSSNLLYYGYTF. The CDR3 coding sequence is TGTGCCAGCAGTTCGAACCTCCTTTATTATGGCTACACCTTC.

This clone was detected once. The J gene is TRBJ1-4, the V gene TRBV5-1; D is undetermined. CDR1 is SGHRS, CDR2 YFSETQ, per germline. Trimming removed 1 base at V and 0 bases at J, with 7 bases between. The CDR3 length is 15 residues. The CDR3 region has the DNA TGCGCCAGCAGCTTGTACTACTCAACTAATGAAAAACTGTTTTTT. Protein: CASSLYYSTNEKLFF.

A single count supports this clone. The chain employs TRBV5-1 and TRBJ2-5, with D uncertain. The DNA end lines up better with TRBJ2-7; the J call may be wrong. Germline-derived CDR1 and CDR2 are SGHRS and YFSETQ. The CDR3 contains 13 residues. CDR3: CASSKDPNYEQYF. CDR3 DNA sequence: TGCGCCAGCAGCAAAGACCCCAACTACGAGCAGTACTTC.

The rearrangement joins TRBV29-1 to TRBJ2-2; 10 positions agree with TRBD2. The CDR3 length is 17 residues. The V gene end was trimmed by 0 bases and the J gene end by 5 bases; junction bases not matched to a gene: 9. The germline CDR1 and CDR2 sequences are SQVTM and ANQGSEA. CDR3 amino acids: CSVEDAPLGLATGELFF. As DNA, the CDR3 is TGCAGCGTTGAAGATGCCCCCCTGGGACTAGCGACCGGGGAGCTGTTTTTT.

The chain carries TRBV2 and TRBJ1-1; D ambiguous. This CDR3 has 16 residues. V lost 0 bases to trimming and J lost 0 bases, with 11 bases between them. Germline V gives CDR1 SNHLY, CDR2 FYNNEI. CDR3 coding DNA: TGTGCCAGCAGTGAAGCGGCCCAACTTATGAACACTGAAGCTTTCTTT. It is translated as CASSEAAQLMNTEAFF.

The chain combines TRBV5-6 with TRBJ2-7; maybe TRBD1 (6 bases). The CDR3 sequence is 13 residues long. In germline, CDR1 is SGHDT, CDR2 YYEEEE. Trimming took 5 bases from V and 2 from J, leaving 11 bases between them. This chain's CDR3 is CASSVDSTYEQYF. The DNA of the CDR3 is TGTGCCAGCAGTGTGGACAGTACCTACGAGCAGTACTTC.

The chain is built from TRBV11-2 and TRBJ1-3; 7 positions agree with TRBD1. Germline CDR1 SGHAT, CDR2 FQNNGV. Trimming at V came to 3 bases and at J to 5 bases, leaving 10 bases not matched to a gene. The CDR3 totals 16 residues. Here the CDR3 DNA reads TGTGCCAGCAGCTTGCTCTCGACAGGGTCCCGAAACACCATATATTTT. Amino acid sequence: CASSLLSTGSRNTIYF.

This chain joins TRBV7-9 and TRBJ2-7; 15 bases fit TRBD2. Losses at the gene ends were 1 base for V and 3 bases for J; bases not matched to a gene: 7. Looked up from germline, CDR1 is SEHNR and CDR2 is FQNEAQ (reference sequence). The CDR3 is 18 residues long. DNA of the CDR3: TGTGCCAGCAGCTTAGTTCTAGGACTAGCGGGAGGGAACTACGAGCAGTACTTC. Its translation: CASSLVLGLAGGNYEQYF. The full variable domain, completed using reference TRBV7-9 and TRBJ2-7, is DTGVSQNPRHKITKRGQNVTFRCDPISEHNRLYWYRQTLGQGPEFLTYFQNEAQLEKSRLLSDRFSAERPKGSFSTLEIQRTEQGDSAMYLCASSLVLGLAGGNYEQYFGPGTRLTVT.

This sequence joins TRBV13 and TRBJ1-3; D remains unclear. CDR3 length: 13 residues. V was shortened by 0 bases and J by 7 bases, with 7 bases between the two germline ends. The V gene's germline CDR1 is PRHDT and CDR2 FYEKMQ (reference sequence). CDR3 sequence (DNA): TGTGCCAGCAGCTTAGGCTTGGGGAACACCATATATTTT. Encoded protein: CASSLGLGNTIYF.

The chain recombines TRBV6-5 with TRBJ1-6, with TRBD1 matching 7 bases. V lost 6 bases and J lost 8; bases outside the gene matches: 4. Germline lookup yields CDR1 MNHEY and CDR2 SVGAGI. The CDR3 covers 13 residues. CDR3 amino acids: CASRDTGDSPLHF. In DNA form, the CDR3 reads TGTGCCAGCAGGGACACAGGGGATTCACCCCTCCACTTT.

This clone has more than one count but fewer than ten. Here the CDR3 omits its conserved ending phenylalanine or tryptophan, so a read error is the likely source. In DNA, the CDR3 is TGTGCCTGGAGGCCGGATGGGGGGGGGCAGTACGGC. Amino acids: CAWRPDGGGQYG. The chain combines TRBV30 with TRBJ2-7; 7 bases fit TRBD2. Germline CDR1 GTSNPN, CDR2 SVGIG (reference sequence). J was trimmed by 9 bases and V by 3 bases; bases with no gene match: 8. The CDR3 extends over 12 amino acids.

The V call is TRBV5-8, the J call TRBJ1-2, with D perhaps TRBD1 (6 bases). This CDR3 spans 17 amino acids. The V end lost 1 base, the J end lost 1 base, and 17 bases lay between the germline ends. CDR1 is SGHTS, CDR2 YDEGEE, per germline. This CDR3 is CASSLRDTRHLNYGYTF. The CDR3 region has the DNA TGTGCCAGCAGCTTGCGGGACACCCGCCACCTTAACTATGGCTACACCTTC.

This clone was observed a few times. CDR3 in DNA: TGTGCCAGCAGGTATGGACAGGGATTCATGAACACTGAAGCTTTCTTT. Translated, it gives CASRYGQGFMNTEAFF. This chain joins TRBV2 and TRBJ1-1; 8 bases fit TRBD1. Germline CDR1 reads SNHLY; CDR2 reads FYNNEI. The CDR3 consists of 16 residues. The J segment lost 0 bases and the V segment lost 6 bases, leaving 9 bases of the junction unmatched.

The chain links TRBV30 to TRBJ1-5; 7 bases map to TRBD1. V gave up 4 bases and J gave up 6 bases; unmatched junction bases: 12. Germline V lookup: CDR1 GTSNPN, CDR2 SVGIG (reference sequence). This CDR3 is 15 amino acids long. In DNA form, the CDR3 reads TGTGCCTGGAAGGGACAGACGTCGGAGTTTCAGCCCCAGCATTTT. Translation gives CAWKGQTSEFQPQHF.

As DNA, the CDR3 is TGTGCCAGCAAAATACAGGGGCAGAGTACCGGGGAGCTGTTTTTT. This encodes CASKIQGQSTGELFF. The chain couples TRBV27 to TRBJ2-2, with 7 bases lining up with TRBD1. Germline values: CDR1 MNHEY, CDR2 SMNVEV (reference sequence). V was clipped by 7 bases and J by 5 bases; unmatched bases: 10. The CDR3 covers 15 residues.

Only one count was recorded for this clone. The CDR3 DNA follows: TGTGCCAGCAGTTTAGGCAGCGGGAGGGCCGGGGAGCTGTTTTTT. Amino acids: CASSLGSGRAGELFF. The chain uses TRBV28 and TRBJ2-2; TRBD2 matches 10 bases. Trimming removed 2 bases from V and 6 bases from J; junction bases left unmatched: 3. The germline V gene encodes CDR1 MDHEN and CDR2 SYDVKM. The CDR3 spans 15 residues. The whole variable domain, remainder taken from reference TRBV28 and TRBJ2-2, is DVKVTQSSRYLVKRTGEKVFLECVQDMDHENMFWYRQDPGLGLRLIYFSYDVKMKEKGDIPEGYSVSREKKERFSLILESASTNQTSMYLCASSLGSGRAGELFFGEGSRLTVL.

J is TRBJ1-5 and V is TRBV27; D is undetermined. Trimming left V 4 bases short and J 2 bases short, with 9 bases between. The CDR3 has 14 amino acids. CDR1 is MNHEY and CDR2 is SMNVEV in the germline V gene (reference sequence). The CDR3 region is CASSSSIRNQPQHF. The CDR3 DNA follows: TGTGCCAGCAGTTCCTCCATCCGCAATCAGCCCCAGCATTTT.

The CDR3 here is CASSSPQGGRPQHF. CDR3 nucleotide sequence: TGTGCCAGCAGTTCACCCCAGGGGGGCCGGCCCCAGCATTTT. The rearrangement links TRBV28 to TRBJ1-5; TRBD1 matches at 7 bases. The J segment lost 9 bases and the V segment lost 4 bases, leaving 9 bases of the junction unmatched. This CDR3 has 14 residues. Germline CDR1 is MDHEN and CDR2 is SYDVKM.

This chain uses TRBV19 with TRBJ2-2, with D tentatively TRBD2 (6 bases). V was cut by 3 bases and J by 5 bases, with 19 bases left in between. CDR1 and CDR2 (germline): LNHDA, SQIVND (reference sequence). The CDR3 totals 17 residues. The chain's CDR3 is CASSIQRGVIMTGELFF. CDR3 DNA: TGTGCCAGTAGTATTCAGCGCGGGGTGATAATGACCGGGGAGCTGTTTTTT.

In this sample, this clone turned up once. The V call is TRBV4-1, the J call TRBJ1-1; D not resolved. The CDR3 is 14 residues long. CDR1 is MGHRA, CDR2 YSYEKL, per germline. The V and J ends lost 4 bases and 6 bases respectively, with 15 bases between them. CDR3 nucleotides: TGCGCCAGCAGCCCTAGGGTGCGAACACCTGAAGCTTTCTTT. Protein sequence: CASSPRVRTPEAFF.

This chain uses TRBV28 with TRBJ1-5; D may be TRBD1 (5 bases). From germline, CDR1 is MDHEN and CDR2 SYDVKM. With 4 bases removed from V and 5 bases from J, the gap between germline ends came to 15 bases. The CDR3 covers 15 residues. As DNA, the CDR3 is TGTGCCAGCAGTTCCGCGGGGGGGATGGATCAGCCCCAGCATTTT. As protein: CASSSAGGMDQPQHF.

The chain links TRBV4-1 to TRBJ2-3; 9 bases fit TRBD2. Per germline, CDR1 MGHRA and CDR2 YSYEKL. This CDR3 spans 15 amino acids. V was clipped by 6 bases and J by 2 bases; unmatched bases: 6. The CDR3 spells CASRLAGVVTDTQYF. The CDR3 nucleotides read TGCGCCAGCAGATTAGCGGGAGTGGTCACAGATACGCAGTATTTT.

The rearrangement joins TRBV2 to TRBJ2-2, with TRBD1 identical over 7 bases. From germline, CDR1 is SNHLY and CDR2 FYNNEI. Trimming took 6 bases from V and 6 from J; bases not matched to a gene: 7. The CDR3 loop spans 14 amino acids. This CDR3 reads CASRPDRAAGELFF. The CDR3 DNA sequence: TGTGCCAGCAGACCAGACAGGGCCGCCGGGGAGCTGTTTTTT.